Shown below are 23 T cell receptor beta chains from a single sample sequenced in a study of blood T cell repertoires in COVID-19. TCRdb keeps only in-frame clones here, not all; method: immunoSEQ multiplex PCR. The table lists about 250,000 clones, over 75% of them singletons, with 2% to 3% in the top ten. Sequenced input: PBMCs or T cells enriched from blood (not recorded which). The receptors originated from a woman aged 18 to 35 who had recovered from COVID-19.

V and J are TRBV6-5 and TRBJ2-7; 8 bases are a match to TRBD2. The ends lost 2 bases at V and 5 bases at J; junction bases unmatched: 8. Germline CDR1 and CDR2: MNHEY and SVGAGI. CDR3 length equals 15 residues. Here the CDR3 reads CASSYTGGALDEQYF. The CDR3 coding sequence is TGTGCCAGCAGTTACACGGGGGGGGCCCTGGACGAGCAGTACTTC.

V is TRBV12-3 or TRBV12-4 and J is TRBJ1-1; D unresolved. The germline V and J ends were trimmed by 6 bases and 3 bases, with 11 bases remaining between them. This CDR3 spans 13 amino acids. The CDR3, as DNA: TGTGCCAGCAGATCTACTTACTACACTGAAGCTTTCTTT. This encodes CASRSTYYTEAFF.

This clone was picked up one time. The chain joins TRBV5-6 to TRBJ2-1, with TRBD2 identical over 9 bases. The V gene's germline CDR1 is SGHDT and CDR2 YYEEEE. V lost 2 bases, J lost 8 bases, and 11 bases stayed unmatched. This CDR3 spans 16 amino acids. CDR3 amino acids: CASSFISASGEDEQFF. DNA for the CDR3: TGTGCCAGCAGCTTCATCTCGGCTAGCGGGGAAGATGAGCAGTTCTTC.

This rearrangement joins TRBV5-1 to TRBJ2-3, with 9 bases that match TRBD2. The length of the CDR3 is 15 residues. Germline CDR1 SGHRS, CDR2 YFSETQ. J was trimmed by 2 bases and V by 4 bases; bases with no gene match: 5. For the CDR3, the DNA is TGCGCCAGCAGCGCGGCGGGGGGGGCCACAGATACGCAGTATTTT. As protein: CASSAAGGATDTQYF.

The chain employs TRBV7-9 and TRBJ1-2; D unclear. CDR3 length equals 12 residues. From germline, CDR1 is SEHNR and CDR2 FQNEAQ (reference sequence). Between the trimmed V and J ends, which lost 5 bases and 8 bases, there was a span of 12 bases. CDR3 region: CASSLAGIGYTF. As DNA, the CDR3 is TGTGCCAGCAGCCTGGCGGGGATCGGCTACACCTTC.

The gene calls are TRBV28 and TRBJ1-4; tentatively, D is TRBD1 (6 bases). The CDR3 is 14 amino acids. The V gene's germline CDR1 is MDHEN and CDR2 SYDVKM. V was shortened by 4 bases and J by 4 bases, with 10 bases between the two germline ends. The CDR3 is CASSSGTYNEKLFF. The DNA for the CDR3 is TGTGCCAGCAGTTCAGGGACATATAATGAAAAACTGTTTTTT.

The CDR3: CASSRGLDFYGYTF. CDR3 nucleotides: TGTGCCAGCAGCCGGGGACTGGATTTCTATGGCTACACCTTC. The chain uses TRBV5-5 and TRBJ1-2; weak D call: TRBD1 (5 bases). The CDR3 covers 14 residues. The germline gives CDR1 SGHKS, CDR2 YYEKEE (reference sequence). The V end was cut by 4 bases, the J end by 4 bases, with 14 bases between. The whole variable domain, remainder taken from reference TRBV5-5 and TRBJ1-2, is DAGVTQSPTHLIKTRGQQVTLRCSPISGHKSVSWYQQVLGQGPQFIFQYYEKEERGRGNFPDRFSARQFPNYSSELNVNALLLGDSALYLCASSRGLDFYGYTFGSGTRLTVV.

This clone has just a few counts. V usage is TRBV28 and J usage is TRBJ1-3; TRBD1 might be the D (6 bases). CDR1 and CDR2 from the germline V gene are MDHEN and SYDVKM. This CDR3 contains 16 residues. V lost 6 bases and J lost 0, with 15 bases in between. This chain's CDR3 is CASSSKWDTSGNTIYF. The DNA for the CDR3 is TGTGCCAGCAGCTCCAAGTGGGACACCTCTGGAAACACCATATATTTT.

The chain has TRBV10-3 and TRBJ1-6, with 10 bases fitting TRBD1. Germline trimming cut 5 bases from V and 9 bases from J; bases unmatched to any gene: 7. The CDR3 covers 15 residues. CDR1 is ENHRY, CDR2 SYGVKD, per germline. The CDR3 region has the DNA TGTGCCATCAGTAGCCAGACAGGGGGCAGTTCACCCCTCCACTTT. Its protein product is CAISSQTGGSSPLHF.

This clone was observed once. This chain links TRBV12-1 with TRBJ2-3; the table's TRBD2 call for D was not verified on the DNA. TRBV12-1 is noted as a pseudogene. This CDR3 has 15 residues. CDR3 sequence (DNA): TGTGCCAGCAGCTTACCTAGCGGGGGGAGAGATACGCAGTATTTT. Amino acids: CASSLPSGGRDTQYF.

The chain recombines TRBV2 with TRBJ2-1, with 7 positions matching TRBD2. J lost 5 bases, V lost 5 bases, and 12 bases had no gene match. This CDR3 contains 16 residues. Germline V lookup: CDR1 SNHLY, CDR2 FYNNEI. CDR3 nucleotides: TGTGCCAGCAGTCCTTCTACCGGGGGGTCAGACAATGAGCAGTTCTTC. Amino acid sequence: CASSPSTGGSDNEQFF.

The chain combines TRBV28 with TRBJ1-6, with D tentatively TRBD1 (5 bases). CDR1 is MDHEN, CDR2 SYDVKM, per germline. V gave up 3 bases and J gave up 4 bases, with 10 bases separating them. This CDR3 has 15 amino acids. CDR3 sequence: CASSFGGVYNSPLHF. As DNA, the CDR3 is TGTGCCAGCAGTTTCGGGGGAGTTTATAATTCACCCCTCCACTTT.

This clone was recorded only once. The V gene is TRBV19, the J gene TRBJ1-2; maybe TRBD1 (5 bases). V was cut by 1 base and J by 6 bases, with 9 bases left in between. This CDR3 comprises 13 residues. Germline-derived CDR1 and CDR2 are LNHDA and SQIVND (reference sequence). The CDR3 is CASSIGRADGYTF. In nucleotides, the CDR3 is TGTGCCAGTAGTATAGGCAGGGCGGATGGCTACACCTTC.

V gene TRBV27 combines with J gene TRBJ2-3, with a possible D match to TRBD2 (5 bases). V lost 3 bases and J lost 5, with 9 bases in between. CDR1 and CDR2 from the germline V gene are MNHEY and SMNVEV (reference sequence). The CDR3 has 13 residues. CDR3 residues: CASSFLAGDTQYF. The CDR3 DNA is TGTGCCAGCAGTTTTCTAGCAGGAGATACGCAGTATTTT.

This clone was seen once. The chain recombines TRBV19 with TRBJ1-5; TRBD1 might be the D (5 bases). This CDR3 contains 15 residues. Trimming left V 3 bases short and J 5 bases short, with 14 bases between. CDR1 is LNHDA and CDR2 is SQIVND in the germline V gene (reference sequence). The chain's CDR3 is CASSMGGGGDQPQHF. The CDR3 coding sequence is TGTGCCAGTAGTATGGGGGGTGGGGGAGATCAGCCCCAGCATTTT.

The chain recombines TRBV2 with TRBJ1-3, with D unclear. The CDR3 has 13 amino acids. Trimming pared 6 bases from V and 2 bases from J, leaving 8 bases between. Germline values: CDR1 SNHLY, CDR2 FYNNEI. CDR3 coding DNA: TGTGCCAGCAGGGAGTCCGCTGGAAACACCATATATTTT. This encodes CASRESAGNTIYF.

The chain joins TRBV6-5 to TRBJ2-7; 10 bases are shared with TRBD1. This CDR3 region has 14 residues. CDR1 MNHEY and CDR2 SVGAGI come from the germline V gene. Trimming took 6 bases from V and 2 from J; bases not matched to a gene: 4. The CDR3 is CASSPGQGTYEQYF. Here the CDR3 DNA reads TGTGCCAGCAGCCCGGGACAGGGGACCTACGAGCAGTACTTC.

The chain links TRBV5-6 to TRBJ1-1; 9 positions match TRBD1. The CDR3 covers 12 residues. Germline values: CDR1 SGHDT, CDR2 YYEEEE. V lost 5 bases, J lost 6 bases, and 2 bases stayed unmatched. CDR3 bases: TGTGCCAGCAGACAGGGGGCGGCTGAAGCTTTCTTT. Amino acid sequence: CASRQGAAEAFF.

For this clone: At one end the junction does not follow the germline gene, possibly because of a read error. The chain combines TRBV5-6 with TRBJ1-5; D remains unclear. Germline V gene lookup returns CDR1 SGHDT and CDR2 YYEEEE. The CDR3 spans 14 residues. CDR3 residues: CASRPRLSDQPQHF. CDR3 DNA: TGTGCCAGCAGACCCCGCCTTAGCGATCAGCCCCAGCATTTT.

This clone has just one count. This chain links TRBV10-3 with TRBJ1-1; D may be TRBD1 (6 bases). V lost 10 bases and J 4 bases, leaving 25 bases between the germline ends. CDR1 and CDR2 (germline): ENHRY, SYGVKD. The CDR3 extends over 16 amino acids. This CDR3 is CATEDSQTSRGTEAFF. For the CDR3, the DNA is TGTGCCACCGAGGACAGCCAAACGTCAAGGGGCACTGAAGCTTTCTTT.

CDR3 nucleotides: TGCGCCAGTCTAGGGACAGGGGGAGGCTACACCTTC. Its translation is CASLGTGGGYTF. The chain employs TRBV10-2 and TRBJ1-2, with 11 bases identical to TRBD1. Germline CDR1 is WSHSY and CDR2 is SAAADI. V was pared by 9 bases and J by 8 bases, with 5 bases of the junction left unmatched. The CDR3 is 12 residues long.

This sequence joins TRBV10-3 and TRBJ2-5; possible D gene TRBD2, 7 bases. Germline CDR1 is ENHRY and CDR2 is SYGVKD. The CDR3 sequence is 17 residues long. The V end lost 0 bases, the J end lost 4 bases, and 18 bases lay between the germline ends. CDR3 coding DNA: TGTGCCATCAGTGAGTCGAGTGGGGGCGGGGGAGGAGAGACCCAGTACTTC. Protein: CAISESSGGGGGETQYF.

This clone was counted once. The gene calls are TRBV21-1 and TRBJ1-5; TRBD1 is taken as the D call from the table, unchecked against the DNA. TRBV21-1 is given as a pseudogene. The CDR3 is 15 amino acids. CDR3 loop: CASRETGRRTQPQHF. The CDR3 coding sequence is TGTGCCAGCAGGGAGACAGGGCGTAGGACTCAGCCCCAGCATTTT.